This T cell receptor beta chain is drawn from a study of molecular identifiers for immune sequencing clone quantification. Study-wide points: Spiked Jurkat TCR RNA equivalent to one cell was reportedly detectable in about a million naive cells.

Previously described methods with listed TCR primers produced the bulk TCR libraries. MiXCR, run by TCRdb on the PCR reads, gives a single entry per CDR3 protein. The table has about 40,000 distinct CDR3 sequences, 24% seen once. Naive CD8 sequencing libraries were generated from around 18,000 to 910,000 sorted cells, with 10%, 30% or 50% RNA as input. CD8+CD4-CCR7+CD45RA+ cells were sorted as naive CD8 T cells. The sample holds many counts of this clonotype. Its matching antigen is unknown. Sequenced: naive CD8+ T cells from blood, with Jurkat cell RNA spiked in. Subset denoted: FACS-sorted CD8+CD4-CCR7+CD45RA+ naive T cells. This clonotype originated in a human donor in good health. Some libraries in this study had Jurkat cell RNA spiked in.

CDR3 loop: CASSPSGGGSISYEQYF. CDR3 in DNA: TGTGCCAGCAGTCCGTCGGGCGGGGGGTCTATCTCCTACGAGCAGTACTTC. The V call is TRBV28, the J call TRBJ2-7, with 8 bases lining up with TRBD2. In germline, CDR1 is MDHEN, CDR2 SYDVKM. The CDR3 runs 17 residues. J was trimmed by 0 bases and V by 5 bases; bases with no gene match: 12.